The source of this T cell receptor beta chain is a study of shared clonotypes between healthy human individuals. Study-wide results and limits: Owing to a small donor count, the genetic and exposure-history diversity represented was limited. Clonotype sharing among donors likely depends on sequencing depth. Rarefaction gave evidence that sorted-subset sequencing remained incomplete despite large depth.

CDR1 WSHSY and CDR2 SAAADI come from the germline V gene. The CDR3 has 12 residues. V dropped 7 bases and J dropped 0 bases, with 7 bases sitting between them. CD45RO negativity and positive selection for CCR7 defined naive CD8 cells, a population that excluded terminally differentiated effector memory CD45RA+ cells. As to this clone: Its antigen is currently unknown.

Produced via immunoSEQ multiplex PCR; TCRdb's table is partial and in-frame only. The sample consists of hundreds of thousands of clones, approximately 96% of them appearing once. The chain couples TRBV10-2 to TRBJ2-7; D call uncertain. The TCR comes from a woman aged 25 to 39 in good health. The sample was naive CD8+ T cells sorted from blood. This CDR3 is CASTPSSYEQYF. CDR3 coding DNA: TGCGCCAGCACCCCCAGCTCCTACGAGCAGTACTTC.